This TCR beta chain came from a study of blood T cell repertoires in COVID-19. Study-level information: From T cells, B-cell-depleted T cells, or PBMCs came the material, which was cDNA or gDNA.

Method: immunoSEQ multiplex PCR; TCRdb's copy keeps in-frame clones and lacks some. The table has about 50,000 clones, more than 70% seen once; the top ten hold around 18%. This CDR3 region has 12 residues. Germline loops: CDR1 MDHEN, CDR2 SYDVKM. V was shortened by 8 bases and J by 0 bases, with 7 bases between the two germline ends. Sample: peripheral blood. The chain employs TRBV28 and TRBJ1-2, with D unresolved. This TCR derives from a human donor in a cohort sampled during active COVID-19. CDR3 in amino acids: CASSFSNYGYTF. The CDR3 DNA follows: TGTGCCAGCTCCTTTTCTAACTATGGCTACACCTTC.